The 2 T cell receptor beta chains below all came from one sample that was sequenced in a study of cytomegalovirus exposure and HLA in healthy donors. The primer mix had 60 Vbeta and 13 Jbeta primers. Method: immunoSEQ multiplex PCR; TCRdb's copy keeps in-frame clones and lacks some. Seen here are roughly 180,000 clones, about 79% observed once, and the top ten hold roughly 0.76%. The sequencing input was PBMCs. These receptor sequences come from a female donor in good health and CMV-seronegative.

V is TRBV9 and J is TRBJ1-6; 7 positions match TRBD1. This CDR3 spans 15 amino acids. Losses at the gene ends were 6 bases for V and 1 base for J; bases not matched to a gene: 4. Germline assignment: CDR1 SGDLS and CDR2 YYNGEE. The CDR3 bases are TGTGCCAGCACTCAGGGGGGTTCCTATAATTCACCCCTCCACTTT. Its translation: CASTQGGSYNSPLHF.

This clone was counted only a few times. The V gene is TRBV30, the J gene TRBJ2-1; D is uncertain. V lost 0 bases and J 2 bases, leaving 5 bases between the germline ends. This CDR3 has 13 residues. Germline V lookup: CDR1 GTSNPN, CDR2 SVGIG (reference sequence). The CDR3 sequence: CAWSVLAYNEQFF. CDR3 bases: TGTGCCTGGAGTGTTCTAGCCTACAATGAGCAGTTCTTC. Variable domain in full (rest from reference TRBV30 and TRBJ2-1): SQTIHQWPATLVQPVGSPLSLECTVEGTSNPNLYWYRQAAGRGLQLLFYSVGIGQISSEVPQNLSASRPQDRQFILSSKKLLLSDSGFYLCAWSVLAYNEQFFGPGTRLTVL.